A single sample is the source of the 20 T cell receptor beta chains below, sequenced in a study of tumor-infiltrating lymphocytes in oesophageal squamous cell carcinoma. MiXCR, run by TCRdb on the PCR reads, gives a single entry per CDR3 protein. This sample has roughly 14,000 distinct CDR3 sequences, with almost 50% found just once. Sequencing was performed on blood. These TCRs come from a male donor with esophageal squamous cell carcinoma.

The chain uses TRBV12-3 or TRBV12-4 and TRBJ2-1; D remains unclear. The J call may be mistaken, given a closer DNA end match to TRBJ2-7. The CDR3 totals 16 residues. The CDR3 DNA reads TGTGCCAGCAGTTGGTCCGGGCAGAGCTCCTACAATGAGCAGTACTTC. It yields the protein CASSWSGQSSYNEQYF.

By proportion, this clonotype is large. This chain connects TRBV7-3 to TRBJ2-2; D is undetermined. CDR3 length: 14 residues. Germline V gives CDR1 SGHTA, CDR2 FQGTGA. Trimming cost V 2 bases and J 8 bases, with 12 bases left between them. The CDR3 nucleotides are TGTGCCAGCAGCTTAGGCCAGCCTACGGGGGAGCTGTTTTTT. It codes for CASSLGQPTGELFF.

This clonotype was recorded a few times. This rearrangement joins TRBV7-2 to TRBJ2-3, with D perhaps matching TRBD1 (5 bases). The CDR3 length is 12 residues. CDR1 and CDR2 (germline): SGHTA, FQGNSA. With 5 bases removed from V and 3 bases from J, the gap between germline ends came to 6 bases. CDR3 nucleotide sequence: TGTGCCAGCAGCGGGGCGACAGATACGCAGTATTTT. Translated, it gives CASSGATDTQYF.

V gene TRBV11-2 combines with J gene TRBJ2-5; 12 bases fit TRBD2. V lost 7 bases to trimming and J lost 11 bases; unmatched junction nucleotides: 14. The CDR3 covers 15 residues. Germline CDR1 SGHAT, CDR2 FQNNGV. The CDR3 here is CASNLGTSGFHEQYF. The CDR3 DNA is TGTGCCAGCAATTTAGGGACTAGCGGGTTCCATGAGCAGTACTTC.

Concerning this clonotype: A junction end diverges from the germline sequence, so it may reflect a read error. This chain connects TRBV7-7 to TRBJ2-3; D may be TRBD1 (5 bases). The CDR3 spans 13 residues. In germline, CDR1 is SSHAT, CDR2 FNYEAQ (reference sequence). The CDR3 is CASSASGTDTQYF. The CDR3 coding sequence is TGTGCTAGCAGCGCCTCAGGGACAGATACGCAGTATTTT.

The V call is TRBV7-9, the J call TRBJ1-1; no firm D call. This CDR3 comprises 12 residues. The V end was cut by 6 bases, the J end by 7 bases, with 12 bases between. Per germline, CDR1 SEHNR and CDR2 FQNEAQ (reference sequence). The CDR3 DNA is TGTGCCAGCAGTCAGGACGGTTATGAAGCTTTCTTT. Translated: CASSQDGYEAFF.

This clonotype was found a few times. The V call is TRBV7-2, the J call TRBJ2-3; 8 positions match TRBD2. The V gene end was trimmed by 6 bases and the J gene end by 5 bases; junction bases not matched to a gene: 10. The CDR3 loop spans 15 amino acids. The germline V gene has CDR1 SGHTA and CDR2 FQGNSA. The CDR3 nucleotides read TGTGCCAGCAGTTCAAGCGGGAGTCTTGGAGATACGCAGTATTTT. Translating it yields CASSSSGSLGDTQYF. Variable domain in full (rest from reference TRBV7-2 and TRBJ2-3): GAGVSQSPSNKVTEKGKDVELRCDPISGHTALYWYRQSLGQGLEFLIYFQGNSAPDKSGLPSDRFSAERTGGSVSTLTIQRTQQEDSAVYLCASSSSGSLGDTQYFGPGTRLTVL.

For this clonotype: Given a much more abundant clone one base away, this may be a read error. This chain links TRBV11-2 with TRBJ2-7; 10 positions match TRBD2. Germline values: CDR1 SGHAT, CDR2 FQNNGV. There are 14 residues in the CDR3. V shed 2 bases and J 7 bases; nucleotides not matched to a gene: 5. CDR3 nucleotides: TGTGCCAGCAGCTTAAGCGGGAGGGCCGATGAGCAGTACTTC. Its translation: CASSLSGRADEQYF.

By sample share, this clonotype is medium-sized. The rearrangement joins TRBV6-1 to TRBJ2-7, with 7 bases matching TRBD1. The CDR3 totals 15 residues. CDR1 and CDR2 (germline): MNHNS, SASEGT. Trimming at V came to 6 bases and at J to 2 bases, leaving 10 bases not matched to a gene. The CDR3 DNA follows: TGTGCCAGCAGAACCCTGACAGGGTCACCCTACGAGCAGTACTTC. Protein sequence: CASRTLTGSPYEQYF.

A few counts support this clonotype. V gene TRBV7-6 combines with J gene TRBJ2-7; D remains ambiguous. TRBJ2-1 explains the end of the DNA better; the J call may be wrong. The CDR3 length is 16 residues. CDR1 is SGHVS and CDR2 is FNYEAQ in the germline V gene. In DNA, the CDR3 is TGTGCCAGCAGCTTAGCGTCCAGCTCTTTCGTCGATGAGCAGTTCTTC. Translated: CASSLASSSFVDEQFF.

By frequency in the sample, this clonotype is medium-sized. The V and J genes are TRBV10-3 and TRBJ1-3; D unresolved. The germline V gene has CDR1 ENHRY and CDR2 SYGVKD. CDR3 length: 14 amino acids. Trimming shortened V by 3 bases and J by 3 bases, and 9 bases separated the two germline ends. The CDR3 region has the DNA TGTGCCATCAGTGACGGCCTTGATGGAAACACCATATATTTT. As protein: CAISDGLDGNTIYF.

This clonotype was picked up a small number of times. The CDR3 DNA follows: TGTGCCAGCAGCTTAGAGCCACTTCGGGGAGGCTACACCTTC. Residues: CASSLEPLRGGYTF. The chain recombines TRBV7-4 with TRBJ1-2; D ambiguous. There are 14 residues in the CDR3. With 1 base removed from V and 8 bases from J, the gap between germline ends came to 14 bases. Germline V gene lookup returns CDR1 SGHVT and CDR2 SQSDAQ.

This clonotype was found a few times. The chain recombines TRBV9 with TRBJ1-3, with D maybe TRBD1 (5 bases). Per the germline V gene, CDR1 is SGDLS and CDR2 is YYNGEE. V was clipped by 0 bases and J by 1 base, with 14 bases between them. The CDR3 is made up of 17 amino acids. Here the CDR3 DNA reads TGTGCCAGCAGCGTAGGGTCCAGGACATATTCTGGAAACACCATATATTTT. Translated: CASSVGSRTYSGNTIYF. Using reference TRBV9 and TRBJ1-3 for the parts outside the CDR3, the full variable domain is DSGVTQTPKHLITATGQRVTLRCSPRSGDLSVYWYQQSLDQGLQFLIQYYNGEERAKGNILERFSAQQFPDLHSELNLSSLELGDSALYFCASSVGSRTYSGNTIYFGEGSWLTVV.

This clonotype came up many times. A read error is possible here, since a much larger clone lies one base away. V is TRBV7-9 and J is TRBJ2-5; D is possibly TRBD2 (5 bases). V was trimmed by 1 base and J by 11 bases, leaving 20 bases between them. CDR3 size: 15 residues. From germline, CDR1 is SEHNR and CDR2 FQNEAQ (reference sequence). DNA of the CDR3: TGTGCCAGCAGCTTAGTAGCGACCGCCTACAATGAGCAGTACTTC. Translation gives CASSLVATAYNEQYF.

To note about this clonotype: Lacking the conserved final phenylalanine or tryptophan, this CDR3 likely reflects a read error. No DNA is shown, since the ends of the CDR3 on it are uncertain; the CDR3 is the one TCRdb lists. The rearrangement links TRBV6-2 or TRBV6-3 to TRBJ2-7; the table calls TRBD2, which could not be checked here. CDR1 and CDR2 (germline): MNHEY, SVGEGT. The CDR3 has 14 residues if both end residues are counted. CDR3 residues: CASSSGNYGYTFGS.

The CDR3 nucleotides are TGTGCCAGCAGTGCCACAGGGTCCGGCGAGCAGTACTTC. Its translation: CASSATGSGEQYF. V gene TRBV6-1 combines with J gene TRBJ2-1; a possible D gene is TRBD1 (6 bases). The DNA matches TRBJ2-7 better at its end, which makes the J call doubtful. CDR3 length equals 13 residues. Per the germline V gene, CDR1 is MNHNS and CDR2 is SASEGT.

The chain recombines TRBV7-3 with TRBJ2-1, with 14 bases identical to TRBD2. The J segment lost 12 bases and the V segment lost 2 bases, leaving 9 bases of the junction unmatched. CDR3 length equals 16 residues. From germline, CDR1 is SGHTA and CDR2 FQGTGA. The CDR3 coding sequence is TGTGCCAGCAGCTTACGGGGGACTAGCGGGAGCATGGGGCAGTTCTTC. It is translated as CASSLRGTSGSMGQFF.

V gene TRBV7-2 combines with J gene TRBJ1-2; the D is unclear. Germline V gives CDR1 SGHTA, CDR2 FQGNSA. The V end lost 7 bases, the J end lost 8 bases, and 11 bases lay between the germline ends. The CDR3 contains 11 residues. As DNA, the CDR3 is TGTGCCAGCACACTCGCACTGGGCTACACCTTC. It encodes CASTLALGYTF.

The chain couples TRBV7-8 to TRBJ2-1; maybe TRBD1 (6 bases). The CDR3 is 17 residues long. The V end was cut by 1 base, the J end by 8 bases, with 21 bases between. Looked up from germline, CDR1 is SGHVS and CDR2 is FQNEAQ. This CDR3 is CASSLVGGQGMGDEQFF. DNA for the CDR3: TGTGCCAGCAGCTTAGTGGGTGGTCAGGGGATGGGCGATGAGCAGTTCTTC.

This rearrangement joins TRBV11-2 to TRBJ2-4, with 9 bases aligning to TRBD2. The J call could be wrong; TRBJ2-6 is a better fit for the DNA end. The germline V gene has CDR1 SGHAT and CDR2 FQNNGV. The CDR3 consists of 18 residues. The CDR3: CASSLALAGSSGANVLTF. CDR3 sequence (DNA): TGTGCCAGCAGCTTAGCCCTAGCGGGATCCTCTGGGGCCAACGTCCTGACTTTC.